This T cell receptor beta chain stems from a study of vaccination effects on CD4 cells after COVID-19. Antigen-specific CD4+ T cells were expanded with viral peptide pools in the ViraFEST assay before sequencing. Isolating CD4+ T cells followed approximately 9 days of culture. Vaccinated recipients, who were negative for nucleocapsid antibodies, had no history of SARS-CoV-2 infection. With respect to this clone: The antigen remains undetermined. An end of the junction does not agree with germline; a read error may underlie this.

Profiled with immunoSEQ multiplex PCR; TCRdb holds only in-frame clones, not every one. Found here are some 41,000 clones, around 77% of them singletons; the top ten hold 10% to 13%. The CDR3 loop spans 11 amino acids. Germline assignment: CDR1 MNHEY and CDR2 SVGAGI. The chain has TRBV6-5 and TRBJ1-5; D call uncertain. Sequencing used CD4+ T cells from PBMCs cultured with SARS-CoV-2 spike peptides, obtained before COVID-19 vaccination. The receptor's source is a human donor who received a COVID-19 vaccine. CDR3 in amino acids: CASSDSKPQHF. CDR3 nucleotide sequence: TGTGCCAGCAGTGACTCGAAGCCCCAGCATTTT.